These 12 T cell receptor beta chains came from one sample sequenced in a study of blood T cell repertoires in COVID-19. Measured with immunoSEQ multiplex PCR; TCRdb has only the in-frame clones, and not every one. The sample includes 300,000 to 400,000 clones, about 91% of them seen just once. Sequencing was carried out using peripheral blood. All receptors come from a woman in her 30s with COVID-19, enrolled during active disease.

This sequence joins TRBV4-2 and TRBJ2-3; perhaps TRBD2 as D (6 bases). Between the trimmed V and J ends, which lost 4 bases and 4 bases, there was a span of 21 bases. The CDR3 is made up of 17 amino acids. Germline CDR1 reads LGHNA; CDR2 reads YNFKEQ. The CDR3 reads CASSPRDLGLSADTQYF. DNA for the CDR3: TGTGCCAGCAGCCCGCGGGACTTGGGACTCTCTGCAGATACGCAGTATTTT.

About this clone: Other DNA variants within this sample encode the same CDR3. The chain carries TRBV11-2 and TRBJ1-3; D uncertain. The CDR3 loop spans 14 amino acids. V lost 1 base and J 4 bases, leaving 8 bases between the germline ends. Germline CDR1 SGHAT, CDR2 FQNNGV. For the CDR3, the DNA is TGTGCCAGCAGCTTAGGCGGGAGCGGAAACACCATATATTTT. Translating gives CASSLGGSGNTIYF.

The chain links TRBV7-2 to TRBJ1-4, with 9 positions matching TRBD1. From germline, CDR1 is SGHTA and CDR2 FQGNSA. The J segment lost 6 bases and the V segment lost 0 bases, leaving 11 bases of the junction unmatched. The CDR3 runs 18 residues. CDR3 DNA sequence: TGTGCCAGCAGCTTAGCCTCTCAACAGGGGGCGAGGGATGAAAAACTGTTTTTT. Its translation is CASSLASQQGARDEKLFF.

The V and J genes are TRBV6-6 and TRBJ1-1, with a tentative D call TRBD1 (6 bases). This CDR3 has 14 residues. V lost 7 bases to trimming and J lost 10 bases, with 22 bases between them. Per the germline V gene, CDR1 is MNHNY and CDR2 is SVGAGI (reference sequence). The CDR3 is CASNIEIPGEGAFF. CDR3 sequence (DNA): TGTGCCAGCAACATCGAAATTCCAGGGGAGGGAGCTTTCTTT.

The V gene is TRBV4-2, the J gene TRBJ1-2, with D hard to call. V lost 0 bases and J 0 bases, leaving 11 bases between the germline ends. CDR1 is LGHNA and CDR2 is YNFKEQ in the germline V gene. The CDR3 loop spans 16 amino acids. This CDR3 is CASSQDFEGPNYGYTF. The CDR3 DNA reads TGTGCCAGCAGCCAAGATTTCGAGGGCCCTAACTATGGCTACACCTTC.

The J gene is TRBJ1-1, the V gene TRBV7-6; 7 bases line up with TRBD1. J lost 1 base, V lost 5 bases, and 7 bases had no gene match. Germline loops: CDR1 SGHVS, CDR2 FNYEAQ. The CDR3 spans 15 residues. This chain's CDR3 is CASSRWTGENTEAFF. The DNA of the CDR3 is TGTGCCAGCAGCCGGTGGACAGGAGAGAACACTGAAGCTTTCTTT.

This clone has only one observation. The rearrangement joins TRBV19 to TRBJ2-1; 7 bases are shared with TRBD1. The germline gives CDR1 LNHDA, CDR2 SQIVND (reference sequence). J was trimmed by 9 bases and V by 3 bases; bases with no gene match: 5. This CDR3 is built from 13 residues. The CDR3 loop reads CASSIRQGSEQFF. The CDR3 DNA reads as TGTGCCAGTAGTATCCGACAGGGCAGTGAGCAGTTCTTC. The full variable domain, rest sourced from reference TRBV19 and TRBJ2-1, is DGGITQSPKYLFRKEGQNVTLSCEQNLNHDAMYWYRQDPGQGLRLIYYSQIVNDFQKGDIAEGYSVSREKKESFPLTVTSAQKNPTAFYLCASSIRQGSEQFFGPGTRLTVL.

This clone has only a few counts. This chain joins TRBV7-9 and TRBJ2-1; no definite D call. Germline V gene lookup returns CDR1 SEHNR and CDR2 FQNEAQ (reference sequence). There are 14 residues in the CDR3. Trimming cost V 1 base and J 3 bases, with 7 bases left between them. The CDR3 here is CASSLDSYYNEQFF. CDR3 nucleotide sequence: TGTGCCAGCAGCTTAGACTCGTACTACAATGAGCAGTTCTTC.

In its sample, this clone was seen a few times. V is TRBV10-2 and J is TRBJ1-6, with D tentatively TRBD1 (6 bases). The length of the CDR3 is 14 residues. V shed 4 bases and J shed 7 bases, with 11 bases lying between them. Germline V gives CDR1 WSHSY, CDR2 SAAADI. CDR3 in DNA: TGCGCCAGCAGTGTGGCAGGGGAAAATTCACCCCTCCACTTT. This translates into CASSVAGENSPLHF.

This chain uses TRBV6-1 with TRBJ1-6; the D gene is possibly TRBD1 (5 bases). The germline V gene encodes CDR1 MNHNS and CDR2 SASEGT. Trimming took 3 bases from V and 7 from J, leaving 10 bases between them. There are 14 residues in the CDR3. Here the CDR3 DNA reads TGTGCCAGCAGTGAGCAGGGCCTCAATTCACCCCTCCACTTT. This encodes CASSEQGLNSPLHF.

J is TRBJ2-1 and V is TRBV4-3; 10 nucleotides align to TRBD2. V was clipped by 0 bases and J by 4 bases; unmatched bases: 6. The CDR3 is 17 residues long. Germline V gene sequence: CDR1 LGHNA, CDR2 YSLEER. The CDR3 here is CASSQDGLAGGYNEQFF. DNA for the CDR3: TGCGCCAGCAGCCAAGATGGGTTAGCGGGGGGTTACAATGAGCAGTTCTTC.

This clone appeared once. V gene TRBV24-1 combines with J gene TRBJ2-2; 8 bases align to TRBD2. The V gene's germline CDR1 is KGHDR and CDR2 SFDVKD. J was trimmed by 0 bases and V by 5 bases; bases with no gene match: 4. CDR3 length: 16 residues. The CDR3 protein is CATSGGLAANTGELFF. Written as DNA, the CDR3 is TGTGCCACCAGTGGCGGACTAGCCGCGAACACCGGGGAGCTGTTTTTT.